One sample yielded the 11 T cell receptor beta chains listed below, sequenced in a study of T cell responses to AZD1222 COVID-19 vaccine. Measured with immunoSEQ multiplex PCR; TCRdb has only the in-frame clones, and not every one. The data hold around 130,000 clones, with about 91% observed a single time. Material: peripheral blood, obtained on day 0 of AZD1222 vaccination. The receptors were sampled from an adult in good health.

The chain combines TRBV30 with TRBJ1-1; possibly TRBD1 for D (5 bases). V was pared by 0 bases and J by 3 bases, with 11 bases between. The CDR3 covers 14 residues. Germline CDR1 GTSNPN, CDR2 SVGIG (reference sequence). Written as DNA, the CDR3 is TGTGCCTGGAGTGTACGCAGGGTGGACACTGAAGCTTTCTTT. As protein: CAWSVRRVDTEAFF.

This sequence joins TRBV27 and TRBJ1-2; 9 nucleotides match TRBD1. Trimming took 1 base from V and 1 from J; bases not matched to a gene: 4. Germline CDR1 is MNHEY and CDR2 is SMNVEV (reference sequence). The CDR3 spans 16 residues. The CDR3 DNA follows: TGTGCCAGCAGTTTATTAGGGACAGGGCTTAACTATGGCTACACCTTC. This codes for CASSLLGTGLNYGYTF.

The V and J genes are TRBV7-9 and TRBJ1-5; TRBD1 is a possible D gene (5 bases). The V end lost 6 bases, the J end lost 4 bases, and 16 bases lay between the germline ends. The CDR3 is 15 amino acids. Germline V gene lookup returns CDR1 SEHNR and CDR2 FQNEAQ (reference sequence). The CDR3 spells CASSGDEGNNQPQHF. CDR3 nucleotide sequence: TGTGCCAGCAGTGGGGATGAGGGGAATAATCAGCCCCAGCATTTT.

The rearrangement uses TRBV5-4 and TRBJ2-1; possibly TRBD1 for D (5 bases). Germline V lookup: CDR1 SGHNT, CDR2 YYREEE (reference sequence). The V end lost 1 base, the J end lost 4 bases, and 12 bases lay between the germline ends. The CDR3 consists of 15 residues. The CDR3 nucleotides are TGTGCCAGCAGCTTGTTCTCAGGGATTTACAATGAGCAGTTCTTC. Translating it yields CASSLFSGIYNEQFF.

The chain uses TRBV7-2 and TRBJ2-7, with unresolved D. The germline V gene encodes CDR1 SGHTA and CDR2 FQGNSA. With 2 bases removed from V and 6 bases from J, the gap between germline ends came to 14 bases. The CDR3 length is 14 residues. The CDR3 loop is CASSLRQVSGEQYF. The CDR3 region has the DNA TGTGCCAGCAGCTTACGTCAGGTCTCGGGCGAGCAGTACTTC.

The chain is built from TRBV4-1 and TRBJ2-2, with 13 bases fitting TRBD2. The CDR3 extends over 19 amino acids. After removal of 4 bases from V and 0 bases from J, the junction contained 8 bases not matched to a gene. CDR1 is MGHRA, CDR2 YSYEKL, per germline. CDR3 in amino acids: CASSLRTSGRTANTGELFF. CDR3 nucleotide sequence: TGCGCCAGCAGCCTGCGGACTAGCGGGAGAACGGCGAACACCGGGGAGCTGTTTTTT.

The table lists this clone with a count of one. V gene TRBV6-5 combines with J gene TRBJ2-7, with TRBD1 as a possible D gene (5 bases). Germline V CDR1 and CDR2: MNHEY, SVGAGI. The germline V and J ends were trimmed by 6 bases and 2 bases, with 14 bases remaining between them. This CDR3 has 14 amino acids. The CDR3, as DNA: TGTGCCAGCAGGCCCCCAGCAGGGACCTACGAGCAGTACTTC. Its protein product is CASRPPAGTYEQYF.

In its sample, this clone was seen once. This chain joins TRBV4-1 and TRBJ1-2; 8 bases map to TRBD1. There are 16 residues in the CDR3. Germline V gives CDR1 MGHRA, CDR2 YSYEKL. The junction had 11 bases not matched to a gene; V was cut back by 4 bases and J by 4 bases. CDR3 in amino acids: CASSPYQGALGYGYTF. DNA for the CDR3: TGCGCCAGCAGCCCCTATCAGGGGGCGCTGGGCTATGGCTACACCTTC.

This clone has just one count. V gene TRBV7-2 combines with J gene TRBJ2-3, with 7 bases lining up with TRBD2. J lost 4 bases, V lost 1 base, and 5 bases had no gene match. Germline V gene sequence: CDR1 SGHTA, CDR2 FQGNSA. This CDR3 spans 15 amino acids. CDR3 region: CASSLVGSGSDTQYF. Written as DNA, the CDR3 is TGTGCCAGCAGCTTAGTAGGTAGCGGGTCAGATACGCAGTATTTT.

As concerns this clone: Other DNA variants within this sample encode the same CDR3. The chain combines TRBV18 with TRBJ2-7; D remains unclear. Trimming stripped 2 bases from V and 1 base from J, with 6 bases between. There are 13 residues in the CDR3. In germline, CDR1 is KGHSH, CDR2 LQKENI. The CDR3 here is CASSPTSSYEQYF. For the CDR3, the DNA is TGTGCCAGCTCACCAACGAGTTCCTACGAGCAGTACTTC.

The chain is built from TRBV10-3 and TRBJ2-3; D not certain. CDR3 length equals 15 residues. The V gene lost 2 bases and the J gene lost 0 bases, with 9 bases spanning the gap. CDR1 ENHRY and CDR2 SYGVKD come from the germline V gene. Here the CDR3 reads CAISEGSPSTDTQYF. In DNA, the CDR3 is TGTGCCATCAGTGAGGGTTCTCCGAGCACAGATACGCAGTATTTT.